Listed here are 28 T cell receptor beta chains from one sample, sequenced in a study of response to subunit inactivated influenza vaccine. TCRdb reprocessed the RT-PCR reads with MiXCR, giving one entry per CDR3 protein. The table has more than 700,000 distinct CDR3 sequences, around 21% seen once; the top ten hold 10%. The source material was PBMCs from blood, sampled 4 to 6 days after vaccination. These receptors all stem from a man aged 50 or older who received an inactivated influenza vaccine.

The CDR3 reads CASSQDPHFGPDTQYF. The CDR3, as DNA: TGTGCCAGCAGCCAAGATCCCCACTTCGGTCCAGATACGCAGTATTTT. V gene TRBV4-2 combines with J gene TRBJ2-3; D is ambiguous. Trimming shortened V by 0 bases and J by 4 bases, and 14 bases separated the two germline ends. The CDR3 contains 16 residues. CDR1 is LGHNA and CDR2 is YNFKEQ in the germline V gene.

The gene calls are TRBV7-2 and TRBJ2-1; 15 bases map to TRBD2. The germline V gene has CDR1 SGHTA and CDR2 FQGNSA. This CDR3 is 17 amino acids long. V trimming: 5 bases; J trimming: 7 bases; junction bases outside the gene matches: 9. CDR3 region: CASSPRGLAGGLNEQFF. In DNA form, the CDR3 reads TGTGCCAGCAGCCCACGAGGACTAGCGGGGGGGCTTAATGAGCAGTTCTTC.

J is TRBJ1-2 and V is TRBV20-1; TRBD1 aligns across 7 bases. The CDR3 is made up of 14 amino acids. The V segment lost 3 bases and the J segment 8 bases; nucleotides outside the gene matches: 12. Germline CDR1 DFQATT, CDR2 SNEGSKA (reference sequence). The CDR3, as DNA: TGCAGTGCTAGTCGCTGGGACAGCCCCCAGGGCTACACCTTC. Translation: CSASRWDSPQGYTF.

This clonotype was observed at least ten times. The gene calls are TRBV29-1 and TRBJ2-5; tentatively, D is TRBD2 (6 bases). V lost 6 bases, J lost 5 bases, and 19 bases lay in between. The length of the CDR3 is 14 residues. Germline CDR1 is SQVTM and CDR2 is ANQGSEA. The CDR3 DNA is TGCAGCGTCCGCGGGACGGCTTTATGGGAGACCCAGTACTTC. Encoded protein: CSVRGTALWETQYF.

This clonotype was detected only a few times. J is TRBJ1-1 and V is TRBV6-2 or TRBV6-3; possibly TRBD1 for D (5 bases). The CDR3 runs to 15 residues. V was trimmed by 3 bases and J by 2 bases, leaving 13 bases between them. Looked up from germline, CDR1 is MNHEY and CDR2 is SVGEGT. The CDR3 nucleotides read TGTGCCAGCAGTTATAGGGGCAGGGAAAACACTGAAGCTTTCTTT. This codes for CASSYRGRENTEAFF.

The J gene is TRBJ2-3, the V gene TRBV5-1; TRBD2 agrees at 7 bases. The CDR3 has 18 amino acids. Germline loops: CDR1 SGHRS, CDR2 YFSETQ. V was clipped by 1 base and J by 5 bases; unmatched bases: 16. The CDR3 loop reads CASSLPRLAGSPGDTQYF. DNA for the CDR3: TGCGCCAGCAGCTTGCCGCGACTAGCTGGCAGTCCGGGAGATACGCAGTATTTT.

This sequence joins TRBV9 and TRBJ2-3; the match to TRBD2 covers 9 bases. In germline, CDR1 is SGDLS, CDR2 YYNGEE. The junction had 4 bases not matched to a gene; V was cut back by 1 base and J by 4 bases. This CDR3 has 15 amino acids. The CDR3 sequence: CASSVSLAGPDTQYF. Here the CDR3 DNA reads TGTGCCAGCAGCGTATCACTAGCGGGTCCAGATACGCAGTATTTT. Full variable domain (outside the CDR3, taken from reference TRBV9 and TRBJ2-3): DSGVTQTPKHLITATGQRVTLRCSPRSGDLSVYWYQQSLDQGLQFLIQYYNGEERAKGNILERFSAQQFPDLHSELNLSSLELGDSALYFCASSVSLAGPDTQYFGPGTRLTVL.

This clonotype was observed a handful of times. The J gene is TRBJ2-1, the V gene TRBV6-5, with D perhaps being TRBD1 or TRBD2 (5 bases each). Between the trimmed V and J ends, which lost 2 bases and 2 bases, there was a span of 10 bases. CDR1 MNHEY and CDR2 SVGAGI come from the germline V gene. This CDR3 is 15 amino acids long. The CDR3: CASSYGTSTYNEQFF. The CDR3 DNA reads as TGTGCCAGCAGTTACGGGACGTCGACCTACAATGAGCAGTTCTTC.

This clonotype has a handful of counts. J is TRBJ1-1 and V is TRBV10-3; no definite D call. V lost 2 bases, J lost 0 bases, and 10 bases lay in between. CDR1 and CDR2 (germline): ENHRY, SYGVKD. The CDR3 consists of 15 residues. The CDR3 coding sequence is TGTGCCATCAGTGAGCCAGGAGCCTTGAACACTGAAGCTTTCTTT. It encodes CAISEPGALNTEAFF.

The chain is built from TRBV24-1 and TRBJ1-5; D unclear. The CDR3 contains 14 residues. The V end was cut by 5 bases, the J end by 3 bases, with 10 bases between. From germline, CDR1 is KGHDR and CDR2 SFDVKD. CDR3 bases: TGTGCCACCAGTGGTGACGGTACCAATCAGCCCCAGCATTTT. Protein sequence: CATSGDGTNQPQHF.

The rearrangement uses TRBV20-1 and TRBJ2-7; the D is unclear. The V end lost 3 bases, the J end lost 0 bases, and 15 bases lay between the germline ends. This CDR3 spans 15 amino acids. The germline CDR1 and CDR2 sequences are DFQATT and SNEGSKA (reference sequence). The DNA of the CDR3 is TGCAGTGCTAGTTTGGCCCGGGCGTACTCCTACGAGCAGTACTTC. Protein: CSASLARAYSYEQYF.

The rearrangement uses TRBV10-3 and TRBJ1-1; a weak D match, TRBD1 (6 bases). This CDR3 has 12 residues. Trimming shortened V by 2 bases and J by 11 bases, and 12 bases separated the two germline ends. Germline CDR1 and CDR2: ENHRY and SYGVKD. CDR3 in amino acids: CAISELRGEAFF. Here the CDR3 DNA reads TGTGCCATCAGTGAGCTCAGGGGAGAGGCTTTCTTT.

The CDR3 loop is CSAFKTGSEQFF. For the CDR3, the DNA is TGCAGTGCTTTTAAAACAGGGAGTGAGCAGTTCTTC. The V call is TRBV20-1, the J call TRBJ2-1; D may be TRBD1 (6 bases). Germline CDR1 and CDR2: DFQATT and SNEGSKA (reference sequence). The CDR3 loop spans 12 amino acids. Trimming removed 5 bases at V and 9 bases at J, with 14 bases between.

The chain combines TRBV25-1 with TRBJ2-7; 7 nucleotides line up with TRBD2. This CDR3 spans 12 amino acids. Trimming took 6 bases from V and 3 from J; bases not matched to a gene: 2. Germline CDR1 and CDR2: MGHDK and SYGVNS. The DNA for the CDR3 is TGTGCCAGCAGGGGGGGGTACTACGAGCAGTACTTC. Translation: CASRGGYYEQYF.

V gene TRBV29-1 combines with J gene TRBJ2-1, with D possibly being TRBD1 (6 bases). The CDR3 consists of 14 residues. Germline V gene sequence: CDR1 SQVTM, CDR2 ANQGSEA. The ends were cut back, 5 bases at V and 2 bases at J, with 13 bases in the middle. The CDR3 region has the DNA TGCAGCGTTTGGGGCAGGGGCGCCTACAATGAGCAGTTCTTC. Protein sequence: CSVWGRGAYNEQFF.

This clonotype was counted between two and nine times. The rearrangement joins TRBV12-5 to TRBJ1-3; no reliable D call. The ends were cut back, 7 bases at V and 4 bases at J, with 20 bases in the middle. Germline loops: CDR1 LGHNT, CDR2 FRNRAP. This CDR3 is 16 amino acids long. CDR3 nucleotides: TGTGCTAGTGCTCCGCGGCAGCGTAATCAGGGAAACACCATATATTTT. Encoded protein: CASAPRQRNQGNTIYF.

The chain has TRBV5-1 and TRBJ1-3, with unresolved D. Trimming left V 2 bases short and J 0 bases short, with 9 bases between. CDR3 length: 15 amino acids. Germline V gene data show CDR1 as SGHRS and CDR2 as YFSETQ. The CDR3 reads CASSLGEFSGNTIYF. The CDR3 DNA is TGCGCCAGCAGCTTAGGCGAATTCTCTGGAAACACCATATATTTT.

This clonotype was detected only a few times. The chain's CDR3 is CASSSPSGTGSYEQYF. The CDR3 DNA reads as TGTGCCAGCAGCTCCCCGTCCGGGACTGGCTCCTACGAGCAGTACTTC. V gene TRBV9 combines with J gene TRBJ2-7; possibly TRBD2 for D (6 bases). Trimming pared 4 bases from V and 0 bases from J, leaving 17 bases between. The length of the CDR3 is 16 residues. Germline assignment: CDR1 SGDLS and CDR2 YYNGEE.

The chain employs TRBV29-1 and TRBJ2-2; D is possibly TRBD2 (6 bases). Germline V gene data show CDR1 as SQVTM and CDR2 as ANQGSEA. V was trimmed by 6 bases and J by 5 bases, leaving 25 bases between them. The CDR3 sequence is 17 residues long. This CDR3 is CSVSSFRRGKKTGELFF. The CDR3 DNA follows: TGCAGCGTCTCCTCCTTCCGGCGGGGTAAAAAGACCGGGGAGCTGTTTTTT.

CDR3 bases: TGTGCCAGCAGCTCAACCCGGGTGCGGAACACTGAAGCTTTCTTT. Translation: CASSSTRVRNTEAFF. The chain uses TRBV7-2 and TRBJ1-1; D gene uncertain. Germline values: CDR1 SGHTA, CDR2 FQGNSA. This CDR3 contains 15 residues. Trimming took 4 bases from V and 1 from J, leaving 13 bases between them.

V gene TRBV29-1 combines with J gene TRBJ2-3; D is ambiguous. Germline V lookup: CDR1 SQVTM, CDR2 ANQGSEA. The CDR3 loop spans 12 amino acids. V was clipped by 5 bases and J by 3 bases, with 9 bases between them. Here the CDR3 reads CSVKDGTDTQYF. DNA for the CDR3: TGCAGCGTTAAGGACGGTACAGATACGCAGTATTTT.

The chain recombines TRBV5-4 with TRBJ2-5; D is unresolved. The germline V and J ends were trimmed by 4 bases and 1 base, with 5 bases remaining between them. CDR1 SGHNT and CDR2 YYREEE come from the germline V gene (reference sequence). The CDR3 has 12 residues. The DNA of the CDR3 is TGTGCCAGCAGCGGCCGCCAAGAGACCCAGTACTTC. Amino acids: CASSGRQETQYF. Variable domain in full (rest from reference TRBV5-4 and TRBJ2-5): ETGVTQSPTHLIKTRGQQVTLRCSSQSGHNTVSWYQQALGQGPQFIFQYYREEENGRGNFPPRFSGLQFPNYSSELNVNALELDDSALYLCASSGRQETQYFGPGTRLLVL.

The chain links TRBV29-1 to TRBJ2-7; D is tentatively TRBD1 or TRBD2 (5 bases each). The CDR3 runs 17 residues. The V gene's germline CDR1 is SQVTM and CDR2 ANQGSEA. The ends were cut back, 4 bases at V and 6 bases at J, with 28 bases in the middle. CDR3 bases: TGCAGCGTTGCTACGGGGCAGGGAATTTCGAAGGGATTCGAGCAGTACTTC. This translates into CSVATGQGISKGFEQYF.

The chain links TRBV11-2 to TRBJ2-3; 10 nucleotides align to TRBD2. There are 15 residues in the CDR3. Germline values: CDR1 SGHAT, CDR2 FQNNGV. The V segment lost 7 bases and the J segment 1 base; nucleotides outside the gene matches: 5. The CDR3 is CASTTSGTRTDTQYF. CDR3 coding DNA: TGTGCCAGCACCACTAGCGGGACACGCACAGATACGCAGTATTTT.

This rearrangement joins TRBV5-1 to TRBJ2-7; TRBD2 agrees at 7 bases. J lost 6 bases, V lost 4 bases, and 10 bases had no gene match. There are 14 residues in the CDR3. CDR1 and CDR2 from the germline V gene are SGHRS and YFSETQ. The CDR3 reads CASSRAGGRSEQYF. DNA of the CDR3: TGCGCCAGCAGCCGAGCGGGCGGGAGATCCGAGCAGTACTTC.

This clonotype has more than one count but fewer than ten. The J gene is TRBJ2-1, the V gene TRBV10-3; 10 bases fit TRBD2. CDR1 and CDR2 (germline): ENHRY, SYGVKD. V lost 11 bases, J lost 6 bases, and 7 bases stayed unmatched. The CDR3 is 13 amino acids. CDR3 sequence reads: CAGASGGFNEQFF. CDR3 coding DNA: TGTGCCGGGGCTAGCGGGGGTTTCAATGAGCAGTTCTTC.

This clonotype appeared a few times. V usage is TRBV5-6 and J usage is TRBJ2-1; 12 bases are a match to TRBD2. This CDR3 spans 17 amino acids. Unmatched junction bases numbered 10, after V lost 3 bases and J lost 6 bases. Per the germline V gene, CDR1 is SGHDT and CDR2 is YYEEEE. The CDR3 region is CASSSQILAGGGNEQFF. The CDR3 coding sequence is TGTGCCAGCAGCTCGCAGATCCTAGCGGGAGGGGGCAATGAGCAGTTCTTC.

This clonotype turned up a few times. The rearrangement links TRBV6-6 to TRBJ2-1, with D possibly TRBD1 on 5 matching bases. The CDR3 spans 12 residues. Germline V gives CDR1 MNHNY, CDR2 SVGAGI (reference sequence). Trimming took 5 bases from V and 5 from J, leaving 7 bases between them. CDR3 protein: CASSPQDNEQFF. For the CDR3, the DNA is TGTGCCAGCAGTCCACAGGACAATGAGCAGTTCTTC.